The entry below gives a single T cell receptor (beta chain) sequence along with its context. The antigen is undetermined. The PCR used 60 Vbeta and 13 Jbeta primers. Measured with immunoSEQ multiplex PCR; TCRdb has only the in-frame clones, and not every one. The data contain fewer than 150,000 clones, roughly four fifths of them singletons. The data stem from a study of cytomegalovirus exposure and HLA in healthy donors. Study results and caveats: Evidence from a later analysis indicated that most CMV-associated TCR beta chains looked HLA-restricted.

The sequencing sample was made of PBMCs. This receptor was identified in a male donor in good health and CMV-seronegative.

The CDR3 loop reads CASSLGAEQYF. Here the CDR3 DNA reads TGTGCCAGCAGCTTAGGGGCCGAGCAGTACTTC. The chain has TRBV7-2 and TRBJ2-7; D is uncertain. CDR3 length: 11 amino acids. Germline values: CDR1 SGHTA, CDR2 FQGNSA. The V end was cut by 1 base, the J end by 6 bases, with 4 bases between.